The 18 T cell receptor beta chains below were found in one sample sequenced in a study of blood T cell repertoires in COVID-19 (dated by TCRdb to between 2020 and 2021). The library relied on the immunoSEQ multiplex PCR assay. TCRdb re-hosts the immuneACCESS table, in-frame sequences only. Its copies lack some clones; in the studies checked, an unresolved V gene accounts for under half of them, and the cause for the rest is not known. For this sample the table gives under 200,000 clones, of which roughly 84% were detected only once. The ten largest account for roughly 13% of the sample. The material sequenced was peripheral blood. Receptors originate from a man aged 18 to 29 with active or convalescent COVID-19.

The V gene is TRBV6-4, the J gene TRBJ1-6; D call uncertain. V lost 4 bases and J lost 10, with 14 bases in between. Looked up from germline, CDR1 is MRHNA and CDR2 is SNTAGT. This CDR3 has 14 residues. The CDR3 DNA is TGTGCCAGCAGTGTGGTGGCCCTCGGGTCACCCCTCCACTTT. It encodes CASSVVALGSPLHF.

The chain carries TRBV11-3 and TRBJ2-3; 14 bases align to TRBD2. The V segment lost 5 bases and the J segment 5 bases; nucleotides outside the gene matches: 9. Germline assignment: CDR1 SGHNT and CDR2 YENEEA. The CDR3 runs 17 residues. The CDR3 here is CASSRRLAGGLGDTQYF. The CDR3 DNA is TGTGCCAGCAGCCGCAGACTAGCGGGAGGGCTCGGAGATACGCAGTATTTT.

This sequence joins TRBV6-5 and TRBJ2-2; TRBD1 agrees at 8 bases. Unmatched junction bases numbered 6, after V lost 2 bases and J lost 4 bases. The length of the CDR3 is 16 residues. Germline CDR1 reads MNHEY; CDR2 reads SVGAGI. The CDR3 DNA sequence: TGTGCCAGCAGTTACCCGAGCGGACAGGGCACCGGGGAGCTGTTTTTT. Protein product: CASSYPSGQGTGELFF.

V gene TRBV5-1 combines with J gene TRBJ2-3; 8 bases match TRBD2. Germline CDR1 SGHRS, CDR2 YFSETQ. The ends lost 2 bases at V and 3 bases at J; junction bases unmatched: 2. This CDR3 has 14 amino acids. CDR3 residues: CASSLAGVTDTQYF. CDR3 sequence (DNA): TGCGCCAGCAGCTTAGCGGGAGTAACAGATACGCAGTATTTT. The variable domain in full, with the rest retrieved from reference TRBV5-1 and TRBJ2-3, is KAGVTQTPRYLIKTRGQQVTLSCSPISGHRSVSWYQQTPGQGLQFLFEYFSETQRNKGNFPGRFSGRQFSNSRSEMNVSTLELGDSALYLCASSLAGVTDTQYFGPGTRLTVL.

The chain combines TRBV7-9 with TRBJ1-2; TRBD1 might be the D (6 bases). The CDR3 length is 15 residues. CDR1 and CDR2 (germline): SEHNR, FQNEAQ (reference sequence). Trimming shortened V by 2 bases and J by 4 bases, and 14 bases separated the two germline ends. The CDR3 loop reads CASSLWQGKLYGYTF. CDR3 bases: TGTGCCAGCAGCTTATGGCAGGGGAAGCTCTATGGCTACACCTTC.

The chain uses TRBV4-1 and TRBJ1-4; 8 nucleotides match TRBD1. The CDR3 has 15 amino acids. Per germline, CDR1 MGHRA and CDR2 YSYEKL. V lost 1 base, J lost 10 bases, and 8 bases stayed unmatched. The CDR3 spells CASSQAGQGRGKLFF. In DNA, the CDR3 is TGCGCCAGCAGCCAAGCTGGACAGGGTCGGGGAAAACTGTTTTTT.

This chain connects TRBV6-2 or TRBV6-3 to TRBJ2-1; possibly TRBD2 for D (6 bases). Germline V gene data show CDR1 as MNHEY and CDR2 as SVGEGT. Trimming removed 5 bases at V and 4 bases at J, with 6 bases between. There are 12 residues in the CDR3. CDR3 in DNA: TGTGCCAGCAGTCGGGGGTACAATGAGCAGTTCTTC. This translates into CASSRGYNEQFF.

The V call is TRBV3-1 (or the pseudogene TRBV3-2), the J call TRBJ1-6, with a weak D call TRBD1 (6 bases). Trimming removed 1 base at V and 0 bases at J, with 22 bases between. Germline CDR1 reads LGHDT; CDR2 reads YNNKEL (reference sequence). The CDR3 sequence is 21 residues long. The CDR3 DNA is TGTGCCAGCAGCCAAGTGTCAGGGGCGTTCGTCCGCCACTCCTATAATTCACCCCTCCACTTT. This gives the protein CASSQVSGAFVRHSYNSPLHF.

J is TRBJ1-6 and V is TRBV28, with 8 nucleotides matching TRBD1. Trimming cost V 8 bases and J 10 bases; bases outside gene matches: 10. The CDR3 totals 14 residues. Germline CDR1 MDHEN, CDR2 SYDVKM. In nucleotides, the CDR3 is TGTGCCAGCGAAGACAGGGGCAGTTTGTCACCCCTCCACTTT. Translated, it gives CASEDRGSLSPLHF.

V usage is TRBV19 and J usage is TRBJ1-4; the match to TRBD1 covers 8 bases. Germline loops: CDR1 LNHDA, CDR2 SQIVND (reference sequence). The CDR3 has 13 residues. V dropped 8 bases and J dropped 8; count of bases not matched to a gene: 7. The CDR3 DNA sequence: TGTGCCAGTCTGGACAGGGAGGGGGAAAAACTGTTTTTT. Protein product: CASLDREGEKLFF.

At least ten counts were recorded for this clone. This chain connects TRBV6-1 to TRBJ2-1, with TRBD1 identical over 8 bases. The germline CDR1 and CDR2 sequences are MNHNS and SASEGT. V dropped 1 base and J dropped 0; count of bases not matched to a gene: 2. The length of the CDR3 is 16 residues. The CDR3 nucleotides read TGTGCCAGCAGTGAAGAACAGGGGGGCTCCTACAATGAGCAGTTCTTC. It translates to CASSEEQGGSYNEQFF.

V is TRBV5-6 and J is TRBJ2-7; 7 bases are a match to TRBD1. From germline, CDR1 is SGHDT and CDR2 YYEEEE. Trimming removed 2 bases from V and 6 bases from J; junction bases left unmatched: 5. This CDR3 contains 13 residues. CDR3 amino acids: CASSLLRQGEQYF. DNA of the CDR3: TGTGCCAGCAGCTTACTCCGACAGGGCGAGCAGTACTTC.

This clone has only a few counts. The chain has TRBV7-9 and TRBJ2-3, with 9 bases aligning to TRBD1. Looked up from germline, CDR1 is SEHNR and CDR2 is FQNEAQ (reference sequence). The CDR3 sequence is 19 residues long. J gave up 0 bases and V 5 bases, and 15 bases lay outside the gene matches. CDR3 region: CASSKPGQGIQSSTDTQYF. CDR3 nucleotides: TGTGCCAGCAGCAAACCGGGACAGGGAATTCAGTCTAGCACAGATACGCAGTATTTT.

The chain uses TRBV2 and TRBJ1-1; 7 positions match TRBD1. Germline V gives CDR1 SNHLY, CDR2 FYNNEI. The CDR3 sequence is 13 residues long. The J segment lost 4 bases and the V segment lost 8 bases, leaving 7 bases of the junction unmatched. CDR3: CASLQGWATEAFF. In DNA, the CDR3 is TGTGCCAGCCTACAGGGGTGGGCCACTGAAGCTTTCTTT. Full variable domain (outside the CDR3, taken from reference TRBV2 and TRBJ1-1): EPEVTQTPSHQVTQMGQEVILRCVPISNHLYFYWYRQILGQKVEFLVSFYNNEISEKSEIFDDQFSVERPDGSNFTLKIRSTKLEDSAMYFCASLQGWATEAFFGQGTRLTVV.

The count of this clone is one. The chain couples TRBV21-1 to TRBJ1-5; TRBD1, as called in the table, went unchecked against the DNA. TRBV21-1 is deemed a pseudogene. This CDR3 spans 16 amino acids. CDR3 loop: CASSTLPDRGNQPQHF. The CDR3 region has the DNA TGTGCCAGCAGCACTTTACCGGACAGGGGCAATCAGCCCCAGCATTTT.

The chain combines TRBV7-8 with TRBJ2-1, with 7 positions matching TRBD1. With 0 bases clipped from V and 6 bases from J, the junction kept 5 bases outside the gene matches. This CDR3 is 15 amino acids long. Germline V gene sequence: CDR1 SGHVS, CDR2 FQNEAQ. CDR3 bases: TGTGCCAGCAGCTTAGCTAGGGGGCTGAGCAATGAGCAGTTCTTC. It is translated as CASSLARGLSNEQFF.

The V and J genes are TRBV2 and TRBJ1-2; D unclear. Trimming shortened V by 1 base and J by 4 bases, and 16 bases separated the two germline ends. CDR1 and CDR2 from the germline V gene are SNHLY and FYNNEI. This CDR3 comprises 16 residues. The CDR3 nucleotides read TGTGCCAGCAGTGAAGAAGCGGCCACTCTAAGCTATGGCTACACCTTC. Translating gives CASSEEAATLSYGYTF.

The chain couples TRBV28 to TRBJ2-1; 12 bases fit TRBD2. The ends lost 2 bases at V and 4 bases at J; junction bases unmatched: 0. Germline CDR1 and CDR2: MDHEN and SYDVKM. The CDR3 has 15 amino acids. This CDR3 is CASSLTSGRYNEQFF. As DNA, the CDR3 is TGTGCCAGCAGTTTAACTAGCGGGAGGTACAATGAGCAGTTCTTC.